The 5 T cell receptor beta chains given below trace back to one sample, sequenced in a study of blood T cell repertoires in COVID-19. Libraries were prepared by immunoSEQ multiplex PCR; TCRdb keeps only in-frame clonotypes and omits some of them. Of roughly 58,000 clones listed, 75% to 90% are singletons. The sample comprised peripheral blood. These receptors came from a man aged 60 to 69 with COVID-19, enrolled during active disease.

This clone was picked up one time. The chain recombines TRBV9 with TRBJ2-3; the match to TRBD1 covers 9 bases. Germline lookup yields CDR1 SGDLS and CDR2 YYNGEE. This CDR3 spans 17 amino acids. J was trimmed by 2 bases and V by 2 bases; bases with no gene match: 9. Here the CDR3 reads CASSVGPGTGPTDTQYF. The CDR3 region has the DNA TGTGCCAGCAGCGTCGGTCCCGGGACAGGGCCCACAGATACGCAGTATTTT.

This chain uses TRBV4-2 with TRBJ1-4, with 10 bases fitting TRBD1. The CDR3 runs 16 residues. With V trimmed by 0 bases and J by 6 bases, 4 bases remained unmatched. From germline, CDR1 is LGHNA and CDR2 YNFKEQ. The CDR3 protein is CASSQDPGTGDEKLFF. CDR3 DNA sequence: TGTGCCAGCAGCCAAGATCCCGGGACAGGGGATGAAAAACTGTTTTTT.

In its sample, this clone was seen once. The CDR3 bases are TGTGCCAGCAGTGCTCAGGGGTCCTACGAGCAGTACTTC. Protein: CASSAQGSYEQYF. This chain connects TRBV12-3 or TRBV12-4 to TRBJ2-7, with D possibly TRBD1 on 6 matching bases. This CDR3 contains 13 residues. Trimming shortened V by 5 bases and J by 1 base, and 9 bases separated the two germline ends.

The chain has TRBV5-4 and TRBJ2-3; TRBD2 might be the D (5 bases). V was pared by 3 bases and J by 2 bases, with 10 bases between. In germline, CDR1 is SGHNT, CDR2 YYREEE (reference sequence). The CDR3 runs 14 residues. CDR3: CASSWRGPTDTQYF. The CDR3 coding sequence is TGTGCCAGCAGCTGGCGCGGGCCCACAGATACGCAGTATTTT. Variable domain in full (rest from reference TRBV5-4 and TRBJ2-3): ETGVTQSPTHLIKTRGQQVTLRCSSQSGHNTVSWYQQALGQGPQFIFQYYREEENGRGNFPPRFSGLQFPNYSSELNVNALELDDSALYLCASSWRGPTDTQYFGPGTRLTVL.

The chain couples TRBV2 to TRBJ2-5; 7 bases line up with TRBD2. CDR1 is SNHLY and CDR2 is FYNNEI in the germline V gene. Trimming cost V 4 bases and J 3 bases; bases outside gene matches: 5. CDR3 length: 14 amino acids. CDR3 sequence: CASSGSGGKETQYF. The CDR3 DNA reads TGTGCCAGCAGTGGATCGGGGGGAAAAGAGACCCAGTACTTC.